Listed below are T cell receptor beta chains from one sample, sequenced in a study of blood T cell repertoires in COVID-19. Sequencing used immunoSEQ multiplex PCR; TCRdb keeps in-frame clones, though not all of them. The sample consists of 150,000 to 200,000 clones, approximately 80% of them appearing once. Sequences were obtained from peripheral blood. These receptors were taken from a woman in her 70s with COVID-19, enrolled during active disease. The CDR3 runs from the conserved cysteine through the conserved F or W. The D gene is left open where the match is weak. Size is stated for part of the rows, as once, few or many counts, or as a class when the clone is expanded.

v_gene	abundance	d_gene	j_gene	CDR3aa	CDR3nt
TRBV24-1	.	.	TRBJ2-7	CATSDLRRENEQYF	TGTGCCACCAGTGATTTAAGACGGGAGAACGAGCAGTACTTC
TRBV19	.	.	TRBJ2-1	CASSIRVINNEQFF	TGTGCCAGTAGTATCCGGGTCATTAACAATGAGCAGTTCTTC
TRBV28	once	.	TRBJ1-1	CASRWGHEAFF	TGTGCCAGCAGGTGGGGGCATGAAGCTTTCTTT
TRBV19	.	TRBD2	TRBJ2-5	CASSIVSGGAPKTQYF	TGTGCCAGTAGTATAGTAAGCGGGGGGGCTCCAAAGACCCAGTACTTC
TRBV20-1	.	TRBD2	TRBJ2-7	CSASGWGGSYEQYF	TGCAGTGCTAGTGGGTGGGGGGGCTCCTACGAGCAGTACTTC
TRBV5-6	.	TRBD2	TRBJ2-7	CASSGLAVLSSYEQYF	TGTGCCAGCAGCGGACTAGCGGTTTTGAGCTCCTACGAGCAGTACTTC
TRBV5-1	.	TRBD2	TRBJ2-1	CASSPSSGGAQEQFF	TGCGCCAGCAGCCCGTCCAGCGGGGGGGCGCAGGAGCAGTTCTTC
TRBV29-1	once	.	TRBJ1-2	CSVAEEDGYTF	TGCAGCGTTGCTGAGGAGGATGGCTACACCTTC
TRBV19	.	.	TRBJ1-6	CASRIKQGWNSPLHF	TGTGCCAGTAGAATAAAACAGGGATGGAATTCACCCCTCCACTTT
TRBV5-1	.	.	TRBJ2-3	CASSLRESTDTQYF	TGCGCCAGCAGCTTGCGCGAGAGCACAGATACGCAGTATTTT
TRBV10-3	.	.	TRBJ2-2	CAISAFNGELFF	TGTGCCATCAGTGCCTTTAACGGGGAGCTGTTTTTT
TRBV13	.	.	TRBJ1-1	CASAAGREAFF	TGTGCCAGCGCGGCGGGGAGGGAAGCTTTCTTT
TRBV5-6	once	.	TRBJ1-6	CASSLGASRESDSPLHF	TGTGCCAGCAGCTTGGGGGCGTCCAGGGAAAGCGATTCACCCCTCCACTTT
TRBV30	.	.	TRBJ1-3	CAWRRVSGNTIYF	TGTGCCTGGAGGCGCGTCTCTGGAAACACCATATATTTT
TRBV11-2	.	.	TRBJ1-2	CASSLTSNGYTF	TGTGCCAGCAGCCTAACCTCCAATGGCTACACCTTC
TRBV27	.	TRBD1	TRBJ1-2	CASSPLRTGNYGYTF	TGTGCCAGCAGTCCCTTACGGACAGGGAACTATGGCTACACCTTC
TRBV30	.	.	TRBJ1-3	CAYRDSGNTIYF	TGTGCCTACAGGGACTCTGGAAACACCATATATTTT
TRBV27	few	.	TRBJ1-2	CASSFRRGTSYGYTF	TGTGCCAGCAGTTTTAGGCGGGGCACTAGCTATGGCTACACCTTC
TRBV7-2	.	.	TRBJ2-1	CASSLEPQAYNEQFF	TGTGCCAGCAGCTTAGAACCCCAGGCCTACAATGAGCAGTTCTTC
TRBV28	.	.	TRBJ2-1	CASSLTGNQIFEQFF	TGTGCCAGCAGTTTAACGGGGAACCAAATATTTGAGCAGTTCTTC
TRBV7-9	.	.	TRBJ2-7	CASSLVTSLGGEQYF	TGTGCCAGCAGCTTAGTTACTAGCCTGGGTGGGGAGCAGTACTTC
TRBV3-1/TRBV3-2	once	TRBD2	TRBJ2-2	CAGTYGSGRGGGELFF	TGTGCCGGCACCTACGGAAGCGGGAGAGGAGGCGGGGAGCTGTTTTTT
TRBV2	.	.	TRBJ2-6	CASSLGGAGANVLTF	TGTGCCAGCAGTCTAGGGGGTGCTGGGGCCAACGTCCTGACTTTC
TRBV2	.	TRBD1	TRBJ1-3	CASSRQGFSGNTIYF	TGTGCCAGCAGCCGACAGGGATTCAGTGGAAACACCATATATTTT
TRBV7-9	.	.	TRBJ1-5	CASSSTVEGNQPQHF	TGTGCCAGCAGCTCTACAGTGGAGGGCAATCAGCCCCAGCATTTT
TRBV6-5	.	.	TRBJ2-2	CASSYSNQGTGELFF	TGTGCCAGCAGTTACTCGAACCAGGGAACCGGGGAGCTGTTTTTT
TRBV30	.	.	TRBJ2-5	CAWSSQPEGAQYF	TGTGCCTGGAGTTCACAGCCCGAAGGCGCCCAGTACTTC
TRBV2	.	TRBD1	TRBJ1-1	CASRLSTGGTEAFF	TGTGCCAGCAGACTATCGACAGGGGGTACTGAAGCTTTCTTT
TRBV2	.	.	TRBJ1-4	CASSEGGATNEKLFF	TGTGCCAGCAGTGAAGGGGGAGCAACTAATGAAAAACTGTTTTTT
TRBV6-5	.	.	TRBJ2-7	CASSYTPGVLSEQYF	TGTGCCAGCAGTTATACGCCAGGGGTCTTAAGCGAGCAGTACTTC
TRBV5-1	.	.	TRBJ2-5	CASSPGGAGETQYF	TGCGCCAGCAGCCCAGGAGGGGCGGGGGAGACCCAGTACTTC
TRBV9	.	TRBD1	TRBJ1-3	CASSRRTGPGNTIYF	TGTGCCAGCAGCAGACGGACAGGACCTGGAAACACCATATATTTT
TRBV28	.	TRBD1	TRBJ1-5	CASSYGQGRGNQPQHF	TGTGCCAGCAGTTACGGACAGGGGAGAGGCAATCAGCCCCAGCATTTT
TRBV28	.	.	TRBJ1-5	CASSFLGGGTVHPQHF	TGTGCCAGCAGTTTCCTCGGCGGGGGGACGGTACATCCCCAGCATTTT
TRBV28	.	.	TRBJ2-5	CASSSQGPRTQYF	TGTGCCAGCAGTTCCCAGGGCCCCAGGACCCAGTACTTC
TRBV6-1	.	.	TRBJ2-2	CASSEGTANTGELFF	TGTGCCAGCAGTGAAGGGACAGCGAACACCGGGGAGCTGTTTTTT
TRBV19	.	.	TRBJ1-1	CASSRQGMNTEAFF	TGTGCCAGTAGTCGGCAGGGGATGAACACTGAAGCTTTCTTT
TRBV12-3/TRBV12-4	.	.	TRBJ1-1	CASSFSGLPDAFF	TGTGCCAGCAGTTTTAGTGGACTCCCAGACGCTTTCTTT
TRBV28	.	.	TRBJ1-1	CASRQTQRWTEAFF	TGTGCCAGCAGACAAACACAGCGGTGGACTGAAGCTTTCTTT
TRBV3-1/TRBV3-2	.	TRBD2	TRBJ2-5	CASSQEGLAGVETQYF	TGTGCCAGCAGCCAAGAGGGACTAGCGGGAGTTGAGACCCAGTACTTC
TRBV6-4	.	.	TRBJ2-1	CASSDFLAAVSYNEQFF	TGTGCCAGCAGTGACTTCCTGGCGGCGGTCTCCTACAATGAGCAGTTCTTC
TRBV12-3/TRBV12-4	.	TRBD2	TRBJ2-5	CASSPGGLGTQYF	TGTGCCAGCAGTCCGGGGGGGCTCGGGACCCAGTACTTC
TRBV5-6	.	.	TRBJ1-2	CASSPQQRGYGYTF	TGTGCCAGCAGTCCTCAACAACGGGGCTATGGCTACACCTTC
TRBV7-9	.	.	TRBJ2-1	CASSPVGLSSDLDNEQFF	TGTGCCAGCAGCCCAGTGGGGTTGAGTAGCGATTTGGACAATGAGCAGTTCTTC
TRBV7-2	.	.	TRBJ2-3	CASSSRQYDTQYF	TGTGCCAGCAGCTCTCGACAGTATGATACGCAGTATTTT
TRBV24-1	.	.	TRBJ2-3	CATSDSGLAASTDTQYF	TGTGCCACCAGTGATAGCGGTTTAGCCGCTAGCACAGATACGCAGTATTTT
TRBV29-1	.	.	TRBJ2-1	CSVPRGTGNEQFF	TGCAGCGTTCCCCGGGGAACGGGTAATGAGCAGTTCTTC
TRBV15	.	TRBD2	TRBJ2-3	CATSRGGLAVTDTQYF	TGTGCCACCAGCAGGGGAGGACTAGCAGTCACAGATACGCAGTATTTT
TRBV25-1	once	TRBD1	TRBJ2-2	CASSKGQGSSATGELFF	TGTGCCAGCTCCAAGGGACAGGGATCGTCCGCGACCGGGGAGCTGTTTTTT
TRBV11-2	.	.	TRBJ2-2	CASSLVRAGELFF	TGTGCCAGCAGCTTAGTCCGGGCCGGGGAGCTGTTTTTT
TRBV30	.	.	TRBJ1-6	CAVQGSGANSPLHF	TGTGCCGTGCAAGGATCCGGAGCTAATTCACCCCTCCACTTT
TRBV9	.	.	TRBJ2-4	CASSVGNYNIQYF	TGTGCCAGCAGCGTAGGAAACTACAACATTCAGTACTTC